The 8 T cell receptor beta chains reported below all come from one sample, sequenced in a study of shared clonotypes between healthy human individuals. Only in-frame clones appear in the TCRdb table, and some are missing; sequencing was by immunoSEQ multiplex PCR. The repertoire holds more than 400,000 clones, with approximately 94% as singletons. The sequencing input was naive CD4+ T cells sorted from blood. Subset in this sample: CD45RA+ positively selected. The receptors were sampled from a woman in her thirties in good health.

This clone appeared a single time. The gene calls are TRBV5-1 and TRBJ2-1; the match to TRBD1 covers 10 bases. This CDR3 is built from 15 residues. CDR1 and CDR2 (germline): SGHRS, YFSETQ. Losses at the gene ends were 4 bases for V and 3 bases for J; bases not matched to a gene: 4. CDR3 sequence reads: CASSARTGGYNEQFF. The CDR3 DNA sequence: TGCGCCAGCAGCGCAAGGACAGGGGGCTACAATGAGCAGTTCTTC.

A single count supports this clone. The CDR3 DNA follows: TGTGCCAGCAAGGGACTAGCGGGAGTTACGGAGACCCAGTACTTC. Its translation: CASKGLAGVTETQYF. The V gene is TRBV2, the J gene TRBJ2-5; 14 bases are shared with TRBD2. Germline CDR1 is SNHLY and CDR2 is FYNNEI. Trimming took 7 bases from V and 5 from J; bases not matched to a gene: 6. The CDR3 runs 15 residues.

The genes are TRBV30 and TRBJ2-3, with TRBD2 identical over 13 bases. J was trimmed by 0 bases and V by 2 bases; bases with no gene match: 5. Germline assignment: CDR1 GTSNPN and CDR2 SVGIG (reference sequence). This CDR3 contains 17 residues. The CDR3 DNA reads as TGTGCCTGGAGTACCGGGACTAGCGGGGACAGCACAGATACGCAGTATTTT. Protein product: CAWSTGTSGDSTDTQYF.

DNA of the CDR3: TGTGCCATCAGTATCCCGGACAGGGATAACTATGGCTACACCTTC. This codes for CAISIPDRDNYGYTF. The rearrangement joins TRBV10-3 to TRBJ1-2; 8 nucleotides line up with TRBD1. Germline loops: CDR1 ENHRY, CDR2 SYGVKD. The CDR3 is made up of 15 amino acids. Trimming cost V 5 bases and J 1 base; bases outside gene matches: 6.

V and J are TRBV5-1 and TRBJ1-1; 8 bases fit TRBD1. Per the germline V gene, CDR1 is SGHRS and CDR2 is YFSETQ. The CDR3 is made up of 16 amino acids. Unmatched junction bases numbered 13, after V lost 4 bases and J lost 5 bases. The CDR3 here is CASSLPEGRGLTEAFF. The DNA for the CDR3 is TGCGCCAGCAGCCTACCTGAGGGCAGGGGGCTTACTGAAGCTTTCTTT.

The CDR3: CASSPRTVSTNEKLFF. DNA of the CDR3: TGTGCCAGTAGTCCGCGGACGGTCTCAACTAATGAAAAACTGTTTTTT. The chain recombines TRBV19 with TRBJ1-4, with no clear D. V was pared by 5 bases and J by 0 bases, with 13 bases between. The CDR3 loop spans 16 amino acids. CDR1 and CDR2 from the germline V gene are LNHDA and SQIVND (reference sequence).

This clone was seen only once. The V gene is TRBV10-2, the J gene TRBJ2-7; D is perhaps TRBD1 (5 bases). V was clipped by 7 bases and J by 3 bases, with 13 bases between them. The CDR3 covers 13 residues. Germline V lookup: CDR1 WSHSY, CDR2 SAAADI. In DNA form, the CDR3 reads TGCGCCAGCATGGTGCAGGGCGGCTACGAGCAGTACTTC. Translated, it gives CASMVQGGYEQYF.

The chain is built from TRBV19 and TRBJ1-1, with 9 bases lining up with TRBD1. The germline gives CDR1 LNHDA, CDR2 SQIVND (reference sequence). The CDR3 is 13 amino acids. V shed 6 bases, J shed 5 bases, and the junction held 4 bases outside the gene matches. This chain's CDR3 is CASRGQGFTEAFF. The CDR3 region has the DNA TGTGCCAGTAGGGGACAGGGTTTTACTGAAGCTTTCTTT.